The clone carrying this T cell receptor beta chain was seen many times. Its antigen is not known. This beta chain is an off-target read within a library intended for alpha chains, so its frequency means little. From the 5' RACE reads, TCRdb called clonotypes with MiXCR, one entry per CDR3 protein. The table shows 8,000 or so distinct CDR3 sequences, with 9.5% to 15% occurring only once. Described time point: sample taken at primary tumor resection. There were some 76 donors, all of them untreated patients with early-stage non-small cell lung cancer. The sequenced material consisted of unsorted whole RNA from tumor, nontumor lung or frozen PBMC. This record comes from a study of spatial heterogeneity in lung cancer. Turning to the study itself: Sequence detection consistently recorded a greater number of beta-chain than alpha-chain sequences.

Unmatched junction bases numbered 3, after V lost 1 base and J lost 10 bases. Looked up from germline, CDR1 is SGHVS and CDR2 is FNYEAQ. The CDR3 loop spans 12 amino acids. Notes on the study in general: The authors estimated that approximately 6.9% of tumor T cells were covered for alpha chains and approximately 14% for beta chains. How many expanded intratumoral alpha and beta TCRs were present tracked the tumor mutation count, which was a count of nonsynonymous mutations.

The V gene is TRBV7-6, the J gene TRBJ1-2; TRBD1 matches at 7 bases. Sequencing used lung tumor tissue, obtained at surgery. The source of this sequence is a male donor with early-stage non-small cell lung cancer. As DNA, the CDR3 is TGTGCCAGCAGCTTAGGGGGACAGAACTACACCTTC. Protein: CASSLGGQNYTF.